These 27 T cell receptor beta chains share one sample of origin, sequenced in a study of CXCR3-negative and CXCR3-positive naive CD8 T cells. General study results and limits: Naive cells positive for CXCR3 carried more hydrophobic TRB CDR3s than CXCR3-negative ones.

No antigen has been identified for these receptors. The study made its TRB cDNA libraries by 5' RACE, adding UMI labels. TCRdb processed the 5' RACE reads again and assigns one entry to each CDR3 protein, with no DNA. Its clone listing holds some 150,000 distinct CDR3 sequences. Sequencing input: naive CXCR3+ CD8+ T cells from blood. The subset here: CD45RO-CCR7+CD27+CD95- naive CD8+ T cells expressing CXCR3 (TNR3+). These receptors were obtained from a human donor in good health. Some clones in this sample may be carry-over from other donors' samples.

The rearrangement joins TRBV15 to TRBJ2-1; TCRdb outputs TRBD2, but without DNA this stays unchecked. Looked up from germline, CDR1 is LNHNV and CDR2 is YYDKDF (reference sequence). The CDR3 extends over 14 amino acids. CDR3 loop: CATSGSPDYNEQFF.

The gene calls are TRBV7-9 and TRBJ2-7; the TCRdb call, TRBD2, lacks DNA for checking. CDR1 SEHNR and CDR2 FQNEAQ come from the germline V gene (reference sequence). The CDR3 is made up of 14 amino acids. CDR3 residues: CASSESGLIYEQYF.

This sequence joins TRBV15 and TRBJ2-1. There are 15 residues in the CDR3. The V gene's germline CDR1 is LNHNV and CDR2 YYDKDF (reference sequence). The CDR3 loop is CATSTMRGAHNEQFF.

The chain combines TRBV12-3 or TRBV12-4 with TRBJ1-2. CDR3 length: 16 amino acids. The CDR3 here is CASSLMAATSNYGYTF.

This chain uses TRBV28 with TRBJ1-4. The CDR3 covers 15 residues. CDR1 MDHEN and CDR2 SYDVKM come from the germline V gene. The CDR3 region is CASRFFTSTNEKLFF.

V usage is TRBV7-2 and J usage is TRBJ1-5; TCRdb proposes TRBD1, but this gene call is untestable without DNA. Germline V gene lookup returns CDR1 SGHTA and CDR2 FQGNSA. The CDR3 has 14 amino acids. The CDR3 is CASSLLDTGQPQHF.

The V call is TRBV5-1, the J call TRBJ1-5; the D call from TCRdb, TRBD1, cannot be confirmed without DNA. In germline, CDR1 is SGHRS, CDR2 YFSETQ. This CDR3 has 14 amino acids. CDR3 sequence reads: CASSLLGGAQPQHF. Full variable domain (outside the CDR3, taken from reference TRBV5-1 and TRBJ1-5): KAGVTQTPRYLIKTRGQQVTLSCSPISGHRSVSWYQQTPGQGLQFLFEYFSETQRNKGNFPGRFSGRQFSNSRSEMNVSTLELGDSALYLCASSLLGGAQPQHFGDGTRLSIL.

The chain links TRBV5-6 to TRBJ2-7; TCRdb's D call of TRBD1 is untestable without DNA. Per the germline V gene, CDR1 is SGHDT and CDR2 is YYEEEE. The CDR3 spans 14 residues. Here the CDR3 reads CASSLEQRPYEQYF.

The rearrangement uses TRBV4-1 and TRBJ1-2; the D call from TCRdb, TRBD1, cannot be confirmed without DNA. Looked up from germline, CDR1 is MGHRA and CDR2 is YSYEKL. The CDR3 contains 16 residues. CDR3: CASSQDPTGGSHGYTF.

J is TRBJ1-1 and V is TRBV7-9; TCRdb outputs TRBD1, but without DNA this stays unchecked. Germline CDR1 and CDR2: SEHNR and FQNEAQ (reference sequence). The CDR3 runs to 14 residues. Here the CDR3 reads CASSARQLNTEAFF.

The rearrangement joins TRBV28 to TRBJ2-1; lacking DNA, the TRBD2 call made by TCRdb goes unchecked. Germline CDR1 MDHEN, CDR2 SYDVKM. The CDR3 loop spans 16 amino acids. The CDR3: CASSFGEGRAYNEQFF.

The chain has TRBV5-1 and TRBJ2-7; TCRdb's D gene call, TRBD2, goes unchecked for lack of DNA. Germline V lookup: CDR1 SGHRS, CDR2 YFSETQ. This CDR3 is 14 amino acids long. CDR3 residues: CASSLIAGTYEQYF.

The genes are TRBV11-2 and TRBJ2-5; TCRdb selects TRBD2, and the lack of DNA leaves this call unchecked. The CDR3 totals 15 residues. Germline CDR1 SGHAT, CDR2 FQNNGV. The CDR3 reads CASSRLELGQETQYF.

This chain links TRBV29-1 with TRBJ1-5; checking the TCRdb D call of TRBD1 is not possible without DNA. CDR3 length: 16 residues. Germline lookup yields CDR1 SQVTM and CDR2 ANQGSEA. The CDR3 reads CSVEDPGTVSNQPQHF.

The CDR3 reads CASSQEGGLNTEAFF. The chain carries TRBV4-1 and TRBJ1-1. The CDR3 consists of 15 residues. Germline loops: CDR1 MGHRA, CDR2 YSYEKL.

J is TRBJ2-7 and V is TRBV20-1; TCRdb's D call, TRBD1, is unchecked because there is no DNA. Germline loops: CDR1 DFQATT, CDR2 SNEGSKA (reference sequence). The CDR3 covers 19 residues. The CDR3 region is CSAFALGQFNNRGFYEQYF.

The chain links TRBV20-1 to TRBJ2-7; the TCRdb call, TRBD1, lacks DNA for checking. Germline V lookup: CDR1 DFQATT, CDR2 SNEGSKA (reference sequence). The length of the CDR3 is 14 residues. The CDR3 sequence is CSAAGQGPAYEQYF.

The chain carries TRBV29-1 and TRBJ1-5. Germline CDR1 and CDR2: SQVTM and ANQGSEA. The CDR3 has 12 residues. The CDR3 sequence is CSVGEGNQPQHF.

The chain joins TRBV29-1 to TRBJ2-3; no DNA is available, so the TRBD1 call from TCRdb remains unchecked. From germline, CDR1 is SQVTM and CDR2 ANQGSEA. This CDR3 contains 14 residues. The CDR3 sequence: CSVAGGSGTDTQYF.

CDR3 loop: CSITDRGPEAFF. The chain has TRBV29-1 and TRBJ1-1; TCRdb reports TRBD1, a call that lacks DNA to check it against. Germline loops: CDR1 SQVTM, CDR2 ANQGSEA. CDR3 length: 12 residues.

The chain recombines TRBV29-1 with TRBJ2-5; there is no DNA to check the TCRdb D call of TRBD1. The CDR3 totals 14 residues. Per the germline V gene, CDR1 is SQVTM and CDR2 is ANQGSEA. CDR3 residues: CSVYGPPVWETQYF.

The V gene is TRBV6-2 or TRBV6-3, the J gene TRBJ2-7. This CDR3 region has 13 residues. CDR1 MNHEY and CDR2 SVGEGT come from the germline V gene. The CDR3 is CASSLHGSYEHYF.

The chain's CDR3 is CASSDWGGGSYNEQFF. The chain links TRBV6-4 to TRBJ2-1; the D call from TCRdb, TRBD1, cannot be confirmed without DNA. The germline CDR1 and CDR2 sequences are MRHNA and SNTAGT. The CDR3 is 16 residues long.

The chain employs TRBV10-1 and TRBJ1-1; TCRdb designates TRBD1, a call that cannot be tested without DNA. CDR1 WNHNN and CDR2 SYGVQD come from the germline V gene (reference sequence). The CDR3 runs to 15 residues. This CDR3 is CASSVMTVNNTEAFF.

The chain employs TRBV11-2 and TRBJ1-1; TCRdb indicates TRBD1, and absent DNA this call remains unverified. Germline V gene sequence: CDR1 SGHAT, CDR2 FQNNGV. The CDR3 is 16 residues long. The CDR3 reads CASSSRGSGYHIEAFF.

The gene calls are TRBV4-3 and TRBJ2-1; there is no DNA to check the TCRdb D call of TRBD2. CDR3 length equals 16 residues. Germline V gene data show CDR1 as LGHNA and CDR2 as YSLEER. This CDR3 is CASSQDPSGGVNEQFF.

The chain is built from TRBV6-6 and TRBJ1-5. From germline, CDR1 is MNHNY and CDR2 SVGAGI (reference sequence). The CDR3 is 13 residues long. The CDR3 region is CASTQESNQPQHF.